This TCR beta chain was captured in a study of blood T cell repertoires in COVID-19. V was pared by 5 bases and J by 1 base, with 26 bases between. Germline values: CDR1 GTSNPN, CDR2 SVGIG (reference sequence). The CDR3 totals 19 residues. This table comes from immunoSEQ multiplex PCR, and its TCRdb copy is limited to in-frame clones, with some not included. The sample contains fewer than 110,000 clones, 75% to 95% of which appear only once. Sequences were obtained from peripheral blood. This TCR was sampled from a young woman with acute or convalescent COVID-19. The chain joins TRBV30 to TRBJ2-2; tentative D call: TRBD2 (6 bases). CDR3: CAWFAGADPKGLNTGELFF. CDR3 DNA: TGTGCCTGGTTCGCCGGGGCTGATCCAAAGGGACTGAACACCGGGGAGCTGTTTTTT.